This note documents a single T cell receptor (beta chain) sequence. Antigen unknown. Sequencing libraries of naive CD8 cells derived from around 20,000 to 990,000 sorted cells with 10%, 30% or 50% RNA. After removal of 5 bases from V and 4 bases from J, the junction contained 10 bases not matched to a gene. This CDR3 contains 16 residues. CDR1 is SGHTA and CDR2 is FQGNSA in the germline V gene. The data were taken from a study of molecular identifiers for immune sequencing clone quantification. Study results and caveats: Researchers reportedly could pick up spiked Jurkat TCR RNA from one cell mixed into some 1 million naive cells.

TCRdb fed the PCR reads into MiXCR, producing one record per CDR3 protein. The sample consists of over 550,000 distinct CDR3 sequences, 25% of them appearing once. This TCR derives from a human donor in good health. Some libraries in this study had Jurkat cell RNA spiked in. V and J are TRBV7-2 and TRBJ2-5, with 10 bases that match TRBD1. The sequenced sample was naive CD8+ T cells from blood, with Jurkat cell RNA spiked in. Subset in this sample: FACS-sorted CD8+CD4-CCR7+CD45RA+ naive T cells. CDR3 protein: CASSPRQGARLETQYF. The CDR3 DNA reads as TGTGCCAGCAGCCCTCGACAGGGGGCTAGGTTAGAGACCCAGTACTTC. The variable domain in full, with the rest retrieved from reference TRBV7-2 and TRBJ2-5, is GAGVSQSPSNKVTEKGKDVELRCDPISGHTALYWYRQSLGQGLEFLIYFQGNSAPDKSGLPSDRFSAERTGGSVSTLTIQRTQQEDSAVYLCASSPRQGARLETQYFGPGTRLLVL.